This T cell receptor (beta chain) was recorded in a study of T cells after yellow fever vaccination. Overall study findings and caveats: Most clones from primary vaccination resurfaced after the booster (about 95% CD4, over 75% CD8). The appearance of a small share of clonotypes in both CD4 and CD8 compartments was observed.

5'RACE template switching added a universal primer site and UMIs to TCR cDNA. TCRdb reprocessed the 5' RACE reads with MiXCR, giving one entry per CDR3 protein. This sample has about 430,000 distinct CDR3 sequences, with approximately 18% found just once. CDR3 length: 15 amino acids. Germline CDR1 is MNHEY and CDR2 is SVGAGI. V lost 2 bases and J lost 2, with 9 bases in between. This clonotype occurred a few times. Its specificity is not known. This chain connects TRBV6-5 to TRBJ1-4, with D maybe TRBD1 (5 bases). The sequence was obtained from a man younger than 30 who received the YFV17D yellow fever vaccine. The material was PBMCs, obtained before the yellow fever booster vaccination. The CDR3: CASSYGGETNEKLFF. The CDR3 coding sequence is TGTGCCAGCAGTTACGGGGGAGAGACTAATGAAAAACTGTTTTTT.